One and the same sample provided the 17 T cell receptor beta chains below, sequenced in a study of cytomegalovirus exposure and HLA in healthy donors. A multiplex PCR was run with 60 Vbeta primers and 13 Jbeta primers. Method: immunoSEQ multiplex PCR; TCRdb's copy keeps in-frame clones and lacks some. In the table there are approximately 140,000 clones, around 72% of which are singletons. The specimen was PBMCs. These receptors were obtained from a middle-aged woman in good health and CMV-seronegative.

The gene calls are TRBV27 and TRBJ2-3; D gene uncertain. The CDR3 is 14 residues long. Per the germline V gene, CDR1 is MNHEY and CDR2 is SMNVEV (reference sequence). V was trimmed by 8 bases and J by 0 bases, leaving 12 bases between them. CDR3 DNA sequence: TGTGCCAGCGGGCATACCCCTAGCACAGATACGCAGTATTTT. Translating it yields CASGHTPSTDTQYF.

This CDR3 reads CASRESTEAFF. CDR3 bases: TGCGCCAGCAGGGAGAGCACTGAAGCTTTCTTT. This sequence joins TRBV5-1 and TRBJ1-1; D is uncertain. V shed 5 bases and J shed 4 bases, with 6 bases lying between them. Looked up from germline, CDR1 is SGHRS and CDR2 is YFSETQ. The CDR3 covers 11 residues.

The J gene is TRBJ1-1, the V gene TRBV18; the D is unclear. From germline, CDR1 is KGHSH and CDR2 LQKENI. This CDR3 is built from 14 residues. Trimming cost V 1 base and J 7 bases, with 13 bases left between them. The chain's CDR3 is CASSPLFGEVEAFF. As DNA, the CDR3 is TGTGCCAGCTCACCACTTTTCGGGGAGGTTGAAGCTTTCTTT.

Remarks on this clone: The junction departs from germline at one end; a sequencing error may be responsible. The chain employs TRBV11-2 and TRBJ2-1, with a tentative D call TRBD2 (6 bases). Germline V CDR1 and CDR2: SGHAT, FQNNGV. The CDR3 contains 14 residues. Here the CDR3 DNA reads TGTGCCAGCAGCTTAGAAACTAGCTACAGTGAGCAGTTCTTC. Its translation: CASSLETSYSEQFF. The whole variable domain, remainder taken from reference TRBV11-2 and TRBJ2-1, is EAGVAQSPRYKIIEKRQSVAFWCNPISGHATLYWYQQILGQGPKLLIQFQNNGVVDDSQLPKDRFSAERLKGVDSTLKIQPAKLEDSAVYLCASSLETSYSEQFFGPGTRLTVL.

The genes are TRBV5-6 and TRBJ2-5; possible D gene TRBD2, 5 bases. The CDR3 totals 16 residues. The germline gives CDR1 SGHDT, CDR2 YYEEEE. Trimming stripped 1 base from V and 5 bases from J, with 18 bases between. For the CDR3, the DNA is TGTGCCAGCAGCTTGTGGGTGCTAGCTATCACTGAGACCCAGTACTTC. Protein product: CASSLWVLAITETQYF.

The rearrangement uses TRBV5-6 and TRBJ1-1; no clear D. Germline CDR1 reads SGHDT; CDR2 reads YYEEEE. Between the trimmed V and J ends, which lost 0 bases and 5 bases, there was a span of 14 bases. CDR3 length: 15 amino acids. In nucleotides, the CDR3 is TGTGCCAGCAGCTTGGTCTTCAGGTCGGGGACTGAAGCTTTCTTT. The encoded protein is CASSLVFRSGTEAFF.

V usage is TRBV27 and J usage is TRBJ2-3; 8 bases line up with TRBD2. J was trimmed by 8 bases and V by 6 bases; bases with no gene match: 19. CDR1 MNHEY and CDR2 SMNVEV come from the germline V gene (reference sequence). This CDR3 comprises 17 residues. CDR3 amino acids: CASRTTTSGYEGGTQYF. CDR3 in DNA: TGTGCCAGCAGGACGACAACTAGCGGCTACGAAGGAGGTACGCAGTATTTT.

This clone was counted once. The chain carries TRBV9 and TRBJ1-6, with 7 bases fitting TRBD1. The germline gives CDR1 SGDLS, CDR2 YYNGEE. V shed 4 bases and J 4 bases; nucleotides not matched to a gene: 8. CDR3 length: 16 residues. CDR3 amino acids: CASSPTGQPYNSPLHF. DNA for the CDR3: TGTGCCAGCAGCCCAACGGGACAGCCTTATAATTCACCCCTCCACTTT.

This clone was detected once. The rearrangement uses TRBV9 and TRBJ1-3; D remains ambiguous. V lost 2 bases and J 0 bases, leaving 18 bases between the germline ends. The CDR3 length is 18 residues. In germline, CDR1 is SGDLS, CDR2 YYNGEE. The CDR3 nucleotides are TGTGCCAGCAGCGTGCGAGACACGCAAACCCACTCTGGAAACACCATATATTTT. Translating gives CASSVRDTQTHSGNTIYF.

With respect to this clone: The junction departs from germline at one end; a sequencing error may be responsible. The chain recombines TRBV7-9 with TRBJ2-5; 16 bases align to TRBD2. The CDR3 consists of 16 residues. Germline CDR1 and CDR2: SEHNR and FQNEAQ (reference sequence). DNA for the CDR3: TGTTCCAGCAGCTCGGGACTAGCGGGGGGGCAGGAGACCCAGTACTTC. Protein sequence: CSSSSGLAGGQETQYF.

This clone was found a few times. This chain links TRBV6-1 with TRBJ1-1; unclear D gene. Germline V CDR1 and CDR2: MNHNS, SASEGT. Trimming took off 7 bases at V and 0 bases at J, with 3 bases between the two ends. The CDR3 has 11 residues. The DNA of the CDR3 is TGTGCCAGCACTTTGAACACTGAAGCTTTCTTT. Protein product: CASTLNTEAFF.

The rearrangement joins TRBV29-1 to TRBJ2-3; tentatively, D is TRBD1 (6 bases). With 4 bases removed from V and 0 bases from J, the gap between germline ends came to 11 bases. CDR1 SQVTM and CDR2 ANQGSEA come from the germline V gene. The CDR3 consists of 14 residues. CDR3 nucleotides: TGCAGCGTTGCAAACAGGGTGAGCACAGATACGCAGTATTTT. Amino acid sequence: CSVANRVSTDTQYF.

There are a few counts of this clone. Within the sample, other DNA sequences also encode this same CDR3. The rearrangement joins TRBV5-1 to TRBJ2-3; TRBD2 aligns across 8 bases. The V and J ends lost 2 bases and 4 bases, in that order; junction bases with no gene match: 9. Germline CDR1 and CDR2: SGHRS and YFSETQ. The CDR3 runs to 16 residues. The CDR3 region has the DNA TGCGCCAGCAGCTTTGGTCGGGGGGGGCAGTCAGATACGCAGTATTTT. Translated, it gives CASSFGRGGQSDTQYF.

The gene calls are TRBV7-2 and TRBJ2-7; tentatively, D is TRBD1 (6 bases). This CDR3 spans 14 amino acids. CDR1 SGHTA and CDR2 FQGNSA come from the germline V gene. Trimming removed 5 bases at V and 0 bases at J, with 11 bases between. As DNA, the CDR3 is TGTGCCAGCAGCGTGGGACATTTCTCCTACGAGCAGTACTTC. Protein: CASSVGHFSYEQYF.

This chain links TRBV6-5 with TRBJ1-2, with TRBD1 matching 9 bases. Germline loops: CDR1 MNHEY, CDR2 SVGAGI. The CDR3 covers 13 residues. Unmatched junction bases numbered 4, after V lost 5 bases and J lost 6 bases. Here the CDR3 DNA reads TGTGCCAGCAGTCACGACAGGGGGGATGGCTACACCTTC. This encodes CASSHDRGDGYTF.

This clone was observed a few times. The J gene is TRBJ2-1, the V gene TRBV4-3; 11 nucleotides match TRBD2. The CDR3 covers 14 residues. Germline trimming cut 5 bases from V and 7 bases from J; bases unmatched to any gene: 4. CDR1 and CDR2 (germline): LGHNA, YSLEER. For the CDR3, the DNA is TGCGCCAGCAGCTATAGCGGGGGGGGAAATGAGCAGTTCTTC. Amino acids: CASSYSGGGNEQFF.

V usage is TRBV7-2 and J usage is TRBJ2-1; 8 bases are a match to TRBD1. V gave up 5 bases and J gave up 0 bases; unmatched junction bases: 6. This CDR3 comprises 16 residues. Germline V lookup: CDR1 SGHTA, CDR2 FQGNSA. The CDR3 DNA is TGTGCCAGCAGCCGCTCAGGGGGCAACTCCTACAATGAGCAGTTCTTC. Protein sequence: CASSRSGGNSYNEQFF.